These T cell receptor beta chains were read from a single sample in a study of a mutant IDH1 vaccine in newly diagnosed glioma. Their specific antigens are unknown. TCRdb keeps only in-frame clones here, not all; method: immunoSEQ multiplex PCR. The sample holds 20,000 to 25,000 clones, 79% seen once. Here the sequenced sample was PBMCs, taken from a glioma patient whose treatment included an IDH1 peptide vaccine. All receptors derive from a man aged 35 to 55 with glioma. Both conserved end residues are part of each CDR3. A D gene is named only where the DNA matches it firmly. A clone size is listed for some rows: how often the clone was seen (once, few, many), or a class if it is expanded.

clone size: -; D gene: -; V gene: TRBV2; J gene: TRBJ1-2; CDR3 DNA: TGTGCCAGCAGTTCTCAGGGTCTGGGTGGCTACACCTTC; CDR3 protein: CASSSQGLGGYTF
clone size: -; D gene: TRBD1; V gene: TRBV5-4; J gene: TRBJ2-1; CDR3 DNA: TGTGCCAGCAGGGCGACAGGGCAGAGTAGTGAGCAGTTCTTC; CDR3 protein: CASRATGQSSEQFF
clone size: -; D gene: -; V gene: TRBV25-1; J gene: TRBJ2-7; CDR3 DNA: TGTGCCAGCAGTGAACAACAGTGGGGCTACGAGCAGTACTTC; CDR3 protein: CASSEQQWGYEQYF
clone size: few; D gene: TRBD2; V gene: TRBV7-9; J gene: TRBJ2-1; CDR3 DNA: TGTGCCAGCAGCTTAACTCTAGCGGGATTCGACAATGAGCAGTTCTTC; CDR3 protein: CASSLTLAGFDNEQFF
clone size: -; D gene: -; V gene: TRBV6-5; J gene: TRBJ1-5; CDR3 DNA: TGTGCCAGCAGTGATGGTGAGCCCCAGCATTTT; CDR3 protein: CASSDGEPQHF
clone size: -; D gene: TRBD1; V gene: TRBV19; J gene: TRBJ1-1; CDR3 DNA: TGTGCCACTGAGGCCGGGACAGGGAGCACTGAAGCTTTCTTT; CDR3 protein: CATEAGTGSTEAFF
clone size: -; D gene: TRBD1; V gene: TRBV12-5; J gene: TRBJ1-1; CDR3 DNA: TGTGCTAGTGGTTTCGGGACAGAAGCCCTTATGAACACTGAAGCTTTCTTT; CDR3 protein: CASGFGTEALMNTEAFF
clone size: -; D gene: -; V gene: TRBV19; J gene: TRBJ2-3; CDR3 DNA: TGTGCCAGTAGTAAGATGCGGGGCACAGATACGCAGTATTTT; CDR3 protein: CASSKMRGTDTQYF
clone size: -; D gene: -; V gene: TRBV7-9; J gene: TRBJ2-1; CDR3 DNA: TGTGCCAGCAGCTTAATCGTAGGTCCCGTAAATGAGCAGTTCTTC; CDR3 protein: CASSLIVGPVNEQFF
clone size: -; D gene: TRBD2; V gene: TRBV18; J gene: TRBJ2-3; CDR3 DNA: TGTGCCAGCTCTAGCGGGAGCGATACGCAGTATTTT; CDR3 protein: CASSSGSDTQYF
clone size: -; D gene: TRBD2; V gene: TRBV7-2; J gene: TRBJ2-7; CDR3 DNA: TGTGCCAGCAGCTTAGGCGGGAGGAACTCCTACGAGCAGTACTTC; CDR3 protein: CASSLGGRNSYEQYF
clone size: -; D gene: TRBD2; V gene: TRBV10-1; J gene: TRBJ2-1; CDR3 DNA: TGCGCCAGCTTCAAGACTAGCGGGAAATTGGATGAGCAGTTCTTC; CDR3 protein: CASFKTSGKLDEQFF
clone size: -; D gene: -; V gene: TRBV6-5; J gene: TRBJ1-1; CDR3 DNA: TGTGCCAGCGTGCTTGGTTTTTTGGCTTTCTTT; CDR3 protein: CASVLGFLAFF
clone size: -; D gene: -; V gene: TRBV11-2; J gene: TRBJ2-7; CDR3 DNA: TGTGCCAGCAGCTTAACCCCTAAAAAGCAGTACTTC; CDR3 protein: CASSLTPKKQYF
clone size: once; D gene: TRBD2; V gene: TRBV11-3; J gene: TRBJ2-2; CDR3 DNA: TGTGCCAGCAGCTTAGGGGGGACTAGCGGTTACACCGGGGAGCTGTTTTTT; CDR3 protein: CASSLGGTSGYTGELFF
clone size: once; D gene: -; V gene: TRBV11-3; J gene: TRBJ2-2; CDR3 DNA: TGTGCCAGCAGCTTCGGGGCCGGGGAGCTGTTTTTT; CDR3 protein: CASSFGAGELFF
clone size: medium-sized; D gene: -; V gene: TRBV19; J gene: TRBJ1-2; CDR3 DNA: TGTGCCAGTACTTCCCGCGCGGGCGATGGCTACACCTTC; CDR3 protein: CASTSRAGDGYTF
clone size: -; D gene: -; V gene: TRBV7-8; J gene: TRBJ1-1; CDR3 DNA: TGTGCCAGCAGTCTACAGGGTGAGGCTTTCGGAACTGAAGCTTTCTTT; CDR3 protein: CASSLQGEAFGTEAFF
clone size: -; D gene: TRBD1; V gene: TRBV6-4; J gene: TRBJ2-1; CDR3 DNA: TGTGCCAGCAGTGACTCCTACCGGGACAGGGGGTCAAATGAGCAGTTCTTC; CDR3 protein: CASSDSYRDRGSNEQFF
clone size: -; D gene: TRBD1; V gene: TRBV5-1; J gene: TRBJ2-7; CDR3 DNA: TGCGCCAGCAGTGAAGGACAGGGGGCGAAAAACGAGCAGTACTTC; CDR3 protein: CASSEGQGAKNEQYF
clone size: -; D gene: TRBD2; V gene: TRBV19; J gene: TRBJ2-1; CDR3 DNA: TGTGCCAGTAGGCGGGCGCCTAGCGGTACCTACAATGAGCAGTTCTTC; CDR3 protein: CASRRAPSGTYNEQFF
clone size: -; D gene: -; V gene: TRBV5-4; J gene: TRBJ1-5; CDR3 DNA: TGTGCCAGCAGTTCCGACGGACCAGGGCAGCCCCAGCATTTT; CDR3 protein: CASSSDGPGQPQHF
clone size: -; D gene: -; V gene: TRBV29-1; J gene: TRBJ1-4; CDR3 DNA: TGCAGCGTTGGATGGGGGGACGAAAAACTGTTTTTT; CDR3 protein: CSVGWGDEKLFF
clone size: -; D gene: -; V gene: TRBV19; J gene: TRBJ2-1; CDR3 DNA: TGTGCCAGTAGTGTAGAGAATGAGCAGTTCTTC; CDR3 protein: CASSVENEQFF
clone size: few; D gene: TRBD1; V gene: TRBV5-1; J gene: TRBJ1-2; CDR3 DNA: TGCGCCAGCAGCCCGAGTGTGGGACAGACCTATGGCTACACCTTC; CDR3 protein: CASSPSVGQTYGYTF
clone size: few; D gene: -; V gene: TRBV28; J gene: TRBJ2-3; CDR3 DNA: -; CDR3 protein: CASILGASTDTQYF
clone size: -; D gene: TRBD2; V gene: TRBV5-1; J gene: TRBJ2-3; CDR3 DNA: TGCGCCACCCAAGCGGGGAGCACAGATACGCAGTATTTT; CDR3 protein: CATQAGSTDTQYF
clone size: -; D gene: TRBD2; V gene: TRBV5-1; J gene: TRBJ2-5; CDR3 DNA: TGCGCCAGCGGACTAGCGGGAGCTCAAGAGACCCAGTACTTC; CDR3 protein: CASGLAGAQETQYF
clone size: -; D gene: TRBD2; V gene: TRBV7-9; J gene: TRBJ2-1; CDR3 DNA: TGTGCCAGCAGCTTATCTGCGGGGGGTAGGTTCTTC; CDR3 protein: CASSLSAGGRFF
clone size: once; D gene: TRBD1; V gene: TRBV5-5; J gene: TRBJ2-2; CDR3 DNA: TGTGCCAGCAGCGTCAGGACAGGTCCGAACACCGGGGAGCTGTTTTTT; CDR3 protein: CASSVRTGPNTGELFF
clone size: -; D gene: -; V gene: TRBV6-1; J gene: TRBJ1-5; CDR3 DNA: TGTGCCAGCAGTGAAGCCGACGGCGGGGGCAATCAGCCCCAGCATTTT; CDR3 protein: CASSEADGGGNQPQHF
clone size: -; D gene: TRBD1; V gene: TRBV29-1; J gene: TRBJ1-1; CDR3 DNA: TGCAGCGTTGAAACAAACAGGGGATCCACTGAAGCTTTCTTT; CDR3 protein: CSVETNRGSTEAFF
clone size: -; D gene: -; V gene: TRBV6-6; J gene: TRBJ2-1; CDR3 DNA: TGTGCCAGCAGTTACTCGGACAACTACAATGAGCAGTTCTTC; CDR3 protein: CASSYSDNYNEQFF
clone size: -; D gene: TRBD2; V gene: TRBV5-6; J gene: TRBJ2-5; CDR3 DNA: TGTGCCAGCAGCTCTGGCACTAGCGGGAGTCCAATGGGCCGTGAGACCCAGTACTTC; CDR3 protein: CASSSGTSGSPMGRETQYF
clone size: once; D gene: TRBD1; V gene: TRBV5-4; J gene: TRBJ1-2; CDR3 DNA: TGTGCCAGCAGCTATCGACAGGGGGCGCAGGGCTATGGCTACACCTTC; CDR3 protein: CASSYRQGAQGYGYTF
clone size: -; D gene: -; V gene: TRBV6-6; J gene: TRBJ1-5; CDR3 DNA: TGTGCCAGCAGTTACTCAGGTAACAGCAATCAGCCCCAGCATTTT; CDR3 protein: CASSYSGNSNQPQHF
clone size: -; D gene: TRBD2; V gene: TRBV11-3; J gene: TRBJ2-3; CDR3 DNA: TGTGCCAGCAGCTTACCCCTACTAGCGGGAGGGCCGGATACGCAGTATTTT; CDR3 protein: CASSLPLLAGGPDTQYF
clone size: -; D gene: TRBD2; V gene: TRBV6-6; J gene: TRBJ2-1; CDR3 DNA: TGTGCCAGCAGCGGACTAGCCGGCAATGAGCAGTTCTTC; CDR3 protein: CASSGLAGNEQFF
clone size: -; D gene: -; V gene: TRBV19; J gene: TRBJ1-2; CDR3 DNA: TGTGCCAGTAGCCGGGACGTCGGTTTCGGCTACACCTTC; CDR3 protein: CASSRDVGFGYTF
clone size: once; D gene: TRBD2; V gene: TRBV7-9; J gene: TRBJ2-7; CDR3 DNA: TGTGCCAGCAGCTTATCGGGAGGCTACGAGCAGTACTTC; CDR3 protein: CASSLSGGYEQYF
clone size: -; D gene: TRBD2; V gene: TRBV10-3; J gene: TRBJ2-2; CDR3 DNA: TGTGCCATCAGAGAAGGACTAGCGGGAACGAACACCGGGGAGCTGTTTTTT; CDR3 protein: CAIREGLAGTNTGELFF
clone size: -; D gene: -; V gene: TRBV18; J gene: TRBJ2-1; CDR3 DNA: TGTGCCAGCTCACCACTGACGGGAGAAAGGAATGAGCAGTTCTTC; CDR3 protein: CASSPLTGERNEQFF
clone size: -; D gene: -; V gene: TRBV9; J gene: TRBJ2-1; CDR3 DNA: TGTGCCAGCAGCGGAATAGGAGCGAAGAGCGATGAGCAGTTCTTC; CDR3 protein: CASSGIGAKSDEQFF
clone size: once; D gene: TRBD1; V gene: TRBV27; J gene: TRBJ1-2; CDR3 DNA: TGTGCCAGCAGTAAACAGGGGGCGGGCTATGGCTACACCTTC; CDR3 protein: CASSKQGAGYGYTF
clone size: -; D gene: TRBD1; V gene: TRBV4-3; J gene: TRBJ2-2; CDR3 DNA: TGCGCCAGCAGCCGCGGGACAGGGGCATTCACCGGGGAGCTGTTTTTT; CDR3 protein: CASSRGTGAFTGELFF
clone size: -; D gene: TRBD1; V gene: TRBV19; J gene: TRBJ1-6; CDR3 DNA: TGTGCCAGTACCCTTCGGACAGGCAGAAATTCACCCCTCCACTTT; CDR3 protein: CASTLRTGRNSPLHF
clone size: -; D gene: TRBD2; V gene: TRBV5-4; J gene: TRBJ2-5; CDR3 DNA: TGTGCCAGCAGCCAGACTAGCGGGAGGGCTAAGTGGACCCAGTACTTC; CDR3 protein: CASSQTSGRAKWTQYF
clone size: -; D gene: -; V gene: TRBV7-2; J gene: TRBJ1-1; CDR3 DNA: TGTGCCAGCAGCTCAACCCCCGGGAACACTGAAGCTTTCTTT; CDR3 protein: CASSSTPGNTEAFF
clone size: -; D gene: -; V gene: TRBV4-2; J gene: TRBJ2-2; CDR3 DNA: TGTGCCAGCAGCCATGATACAGGGCTCCCGAACACCGGGGAGCTGTTTTTT; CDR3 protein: CASSHDTGLPNTGELFF
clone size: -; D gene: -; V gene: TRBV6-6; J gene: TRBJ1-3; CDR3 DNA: TGTGCCAGCAGCCCCGAGGGGACGGGAAACACCATATATTTT; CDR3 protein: CASSPEGTGNTIYF
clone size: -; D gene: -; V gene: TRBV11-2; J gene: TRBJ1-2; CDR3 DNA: TGTGCCAGCAGCCTAGGGTTCCTAGTTAACTATGGCTACACCTTC; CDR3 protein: CASSLGFLVNYGYTF
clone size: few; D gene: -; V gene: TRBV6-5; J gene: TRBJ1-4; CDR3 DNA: TGTGCCAGCAGTTTACAGGGAAGTGAAAAACTGTTTTTT; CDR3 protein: CASSLQGSEKLFF
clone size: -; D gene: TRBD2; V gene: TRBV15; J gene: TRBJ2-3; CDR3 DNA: TGTGCCACCAGCAGAGATACTAGCGGGGCCTATACAGATACGCAGTATTTT; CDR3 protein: CATSRDTSGAYTDTQYF
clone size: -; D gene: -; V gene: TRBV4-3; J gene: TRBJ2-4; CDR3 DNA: TGCGCCAGCAGCCAAGATGGGGGCGACATTCAGTACTTC; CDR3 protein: CASSQDGGDIQYF
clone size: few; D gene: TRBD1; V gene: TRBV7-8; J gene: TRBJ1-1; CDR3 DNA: TGTGCCAGCAGCATGATTCAGGGGGGTGGAACTGAAGCTTTCTTT; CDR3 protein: CASSMIQGGGTEAFF